This paragraph covers one T cell receptor (beta chain) sequence. Its antigen is unidentified. These data are taken from a study of T cell repertoires in cytomegalovirus infection. Study results and limitations: CMV-specific TCR beta clonotypes restricted by HLA-C dominated the ex vivo response.

TCRdb redid the calling of the reads with MiXCR, one entry per CDR3 protein. The sample holds hundreds of thousands of distinct CDR3 sequences, 30% to 35% seen once. The CDR3 is 14 residues long. V lost 5 bases and J 5 bases, leaving 12 bases between the germline ends. CDR1 is MNHEY and CDR2 is SMNVEV in the germline V gene (reference sequence). This TCR derives from a human donor in good health (CMV status not recorded). Some clones in this sample may be carry-over from other donors' samples. The rearrangement uses TRBV27 and TRBJ2-2, with D tentatively TRBD1 (5 bases). The sample consisted of cultured CD8+ T cells from PBMCs, taken from culture after CMV antigen stimulation. The CDR3 DNA is TGTGCCAGCAGTGCGACAGAGGTGACCGGGGAGCTGTTTTTT. It codes for CASSATEVTGELFF.